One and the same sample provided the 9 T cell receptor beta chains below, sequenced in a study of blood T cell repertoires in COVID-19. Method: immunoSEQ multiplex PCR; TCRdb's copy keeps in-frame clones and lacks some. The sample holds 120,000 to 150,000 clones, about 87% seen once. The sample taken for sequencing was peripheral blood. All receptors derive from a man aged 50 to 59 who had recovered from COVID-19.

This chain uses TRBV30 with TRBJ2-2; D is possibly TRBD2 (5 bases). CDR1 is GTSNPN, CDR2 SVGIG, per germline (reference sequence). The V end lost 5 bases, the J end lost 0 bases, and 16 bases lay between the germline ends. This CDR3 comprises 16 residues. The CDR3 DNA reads TGTGCCTGGGGATCGGCCGGGAACGCGAACACCGGGGAGCTGTTTTTT. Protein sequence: CAWGSAGNANTGELFF. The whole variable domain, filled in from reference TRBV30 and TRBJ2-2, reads SQTIHQWPATLVQPVGSPLSLECTVEGTSNPNLYWYRQAAGRGLQLLFYSVGIGQISSEVPQNLSASRPQDRQFILSSKKLLLSDSGFYLCAWGSAGNANTGELFFGEGSRLTVL.

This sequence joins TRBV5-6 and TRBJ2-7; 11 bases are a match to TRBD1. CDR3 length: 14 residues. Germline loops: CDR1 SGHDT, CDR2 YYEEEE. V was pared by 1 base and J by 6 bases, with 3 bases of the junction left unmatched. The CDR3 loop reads CASSLFGTGGEQYF. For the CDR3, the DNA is TGTGCCAGCAGCTTGTTTGGGACAGGGGGCGAGCAGTACTTC.

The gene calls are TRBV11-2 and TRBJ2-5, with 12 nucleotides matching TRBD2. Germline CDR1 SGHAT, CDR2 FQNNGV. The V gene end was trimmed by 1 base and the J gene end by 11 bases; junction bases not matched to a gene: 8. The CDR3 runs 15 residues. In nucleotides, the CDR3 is TGTGCCAGCAGCTTAGTTACTAGCGGGGGGACTTGGCAGTACTTC. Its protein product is CASSLVTSGGTWQYF.

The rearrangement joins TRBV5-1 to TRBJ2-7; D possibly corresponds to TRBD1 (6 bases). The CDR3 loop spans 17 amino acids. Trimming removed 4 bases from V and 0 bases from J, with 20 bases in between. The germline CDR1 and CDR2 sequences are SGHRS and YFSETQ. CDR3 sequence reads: CASSPLGTSSFSYEQYF. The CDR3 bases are TGCGCCAGCAGCCCCTTAGGGACATCATCCTTCTCCTACGAGCAGTACTTC.

The CDR3 loop is CASSPAFDRYNEQFF. Here the CDR3 DNA reads TGTGCCAGCAGCCCTGCCTTCGACAGATACAATGAGCAGTTCTTC. This sequence joins TRBV3-1 (or the pseudogene TRBV3-2) and TRBJ2-1; a possible D gene is TRBD1 (5 bases). Deletions cut 4 bases from V and 4 bases from J, with 14 bases between. Germline-derived CDR1 and CDR2 are LGHDT and YNNKEL (reference sequence). The CDR3 is 15 amino acids.

CDR3 in DNA: TGCGCCAGCAGCCATACCGGGACAGCCTACAATGAGCAGTTCTTC. Residues: CASSHTGTAYNEQFF. V is TRBV4-3 and J is TRBJ2-1; 7 bases align to TRBD1. There are 15 residues in the CDR3. With V trimmed by 3 bases and J by 2 bases, 4 bases remained unmatched. Germline V gives CDR1 LGHNA, CDR2 YSLEER.

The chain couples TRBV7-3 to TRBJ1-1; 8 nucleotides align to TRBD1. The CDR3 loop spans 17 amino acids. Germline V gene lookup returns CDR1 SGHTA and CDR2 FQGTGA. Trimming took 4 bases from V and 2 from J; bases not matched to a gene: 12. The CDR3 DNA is TGTGCCAGCAGCTCCAGGGGGCCCCCGAACGTTAACACTGAAGCTTTCTTT. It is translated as CASSSRGPPNVNTEAFF.

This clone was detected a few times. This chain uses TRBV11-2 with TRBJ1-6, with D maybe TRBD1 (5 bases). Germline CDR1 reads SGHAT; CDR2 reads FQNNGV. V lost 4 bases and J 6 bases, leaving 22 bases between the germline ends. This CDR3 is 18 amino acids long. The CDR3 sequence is CASSSTGHIYAVNSPLHF. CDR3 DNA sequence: TGTGCCAGCAGCTCGACCGGACATATTTACGCAGTTAATTCACCCCTCCACTTT.

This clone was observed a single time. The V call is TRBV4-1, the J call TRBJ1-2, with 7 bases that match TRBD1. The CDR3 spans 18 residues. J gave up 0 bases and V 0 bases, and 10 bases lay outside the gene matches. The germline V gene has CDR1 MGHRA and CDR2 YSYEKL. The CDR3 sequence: CASSQDPDRDLANYGYTF. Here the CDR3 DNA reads TGCGCCAGCAGCCAAGACCCCGACAGGGACTTAGCTAACTATGGCTACACCTTC.